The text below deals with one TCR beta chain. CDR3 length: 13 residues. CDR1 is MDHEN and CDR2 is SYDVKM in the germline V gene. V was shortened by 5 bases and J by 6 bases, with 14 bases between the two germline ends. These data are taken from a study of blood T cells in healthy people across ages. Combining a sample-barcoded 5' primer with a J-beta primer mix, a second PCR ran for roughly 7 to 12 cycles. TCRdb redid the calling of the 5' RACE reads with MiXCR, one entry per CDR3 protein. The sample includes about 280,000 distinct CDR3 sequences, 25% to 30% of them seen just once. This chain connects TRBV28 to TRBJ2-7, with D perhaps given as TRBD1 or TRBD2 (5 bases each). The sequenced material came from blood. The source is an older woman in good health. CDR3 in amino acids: CASSLTGTGEQYF. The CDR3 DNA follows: TGTGCCAGCAGTCTGACCGGGACGGGCGAGCAGTACTTC.